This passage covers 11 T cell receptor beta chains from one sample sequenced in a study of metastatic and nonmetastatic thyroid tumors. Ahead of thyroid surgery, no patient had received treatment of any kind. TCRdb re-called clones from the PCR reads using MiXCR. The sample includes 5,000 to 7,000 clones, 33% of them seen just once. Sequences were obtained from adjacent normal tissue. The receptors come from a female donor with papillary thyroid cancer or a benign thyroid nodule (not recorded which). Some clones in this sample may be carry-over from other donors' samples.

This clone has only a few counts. CDR3 nucleotide sequence: TGTGCCAGCAGTCTGGGACAGGGATCACCCCTCCACTTT. Translation: CASSLGQGSPLHF. The chain carries TRBV12-3 or TRBV12-4 and TRBJ1-6; 9 nucleotides align to TRBD1. This CDR3 spans 13 amino acids. With V trimmed by 5 bases and J by 10 bases, 3 bases remained unmatched.

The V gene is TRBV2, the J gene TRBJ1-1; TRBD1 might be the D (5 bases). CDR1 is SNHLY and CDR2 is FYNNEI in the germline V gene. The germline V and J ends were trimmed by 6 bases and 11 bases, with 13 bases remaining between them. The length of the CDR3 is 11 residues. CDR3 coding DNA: TGTGCCAGCAGGGGGACGCAACCCGCTTTCTTT. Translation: CASRGTQPAFF. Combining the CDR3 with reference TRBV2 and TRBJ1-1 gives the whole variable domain EPEVTQTPSHQVTQMGQEVILRCVPISNHLYFYWYRQILGQKVEFLVSFYNNEISEKSEIFDDQFSVERPDGSNFTLKIRSTKLEDSAMYFCASRGTQPAFFGQGTRLTVV.

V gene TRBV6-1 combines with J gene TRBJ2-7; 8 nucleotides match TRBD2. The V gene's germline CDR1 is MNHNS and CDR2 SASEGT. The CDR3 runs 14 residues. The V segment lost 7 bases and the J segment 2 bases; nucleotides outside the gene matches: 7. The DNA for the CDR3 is TGTGCCAGCAAGGGTTCGGGAGGGCCCTACGAGCAGTACTTC. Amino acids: CASKGSGGPYEQYF.

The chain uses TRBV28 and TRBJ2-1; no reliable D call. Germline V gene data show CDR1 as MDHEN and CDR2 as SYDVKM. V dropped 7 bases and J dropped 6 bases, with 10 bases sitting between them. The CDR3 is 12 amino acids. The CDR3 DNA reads TGTGCCAGCACCGGGCTAACCAATGAGCAGTTCTTC. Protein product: CASTGLTNEQFF.

CDR3 sequence: CASSQDLSSTDTQYF. The DNA for the CDR3 is TGCGCCAGCAGCCAAGATCTATCTAGCACAGATACGCAGTATTTT. The V call is TRBV4-1, the J call TRBJ2-3; D is uncertain. This CDR3 has 15 residues. V was pared by 0 bases and J by 0 bases, with 7 bases between. The germline CDR1 and CDR2 sequences are MGHRA and YSYEKL.

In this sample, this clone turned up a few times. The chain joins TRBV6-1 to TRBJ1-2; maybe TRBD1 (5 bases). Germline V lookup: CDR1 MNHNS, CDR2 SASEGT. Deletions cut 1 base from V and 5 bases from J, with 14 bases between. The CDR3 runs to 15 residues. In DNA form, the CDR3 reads TGTGCCAGCAGTGAAGGACAGCGAATCGGATATGGCTACACCTTC. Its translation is CASSEGQRIGYGYTF.

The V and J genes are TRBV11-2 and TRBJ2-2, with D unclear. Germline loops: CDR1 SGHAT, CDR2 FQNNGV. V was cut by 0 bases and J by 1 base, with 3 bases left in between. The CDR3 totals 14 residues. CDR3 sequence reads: CASSLEGNTGELFF. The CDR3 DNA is TGTGCCAGCAGCTTAGAAGGGAACACCGGGGAGCTGTTTTTT. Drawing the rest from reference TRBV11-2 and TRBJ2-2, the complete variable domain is EAGVAQSPRYKIIEKRQSVAFWCNPISGHATLYWYQQILGQGPKLLIQFQNNGVVDDSQLPKDRFSAERLKGVDSTLKIQPAKLEDSAVYLCASSLEGNTGELFFGEGSRLTVL.

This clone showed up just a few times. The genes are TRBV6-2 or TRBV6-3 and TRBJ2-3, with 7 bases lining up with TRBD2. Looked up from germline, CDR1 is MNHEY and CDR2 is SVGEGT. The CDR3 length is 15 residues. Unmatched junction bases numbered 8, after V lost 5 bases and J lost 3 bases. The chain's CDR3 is CASSTGLGQTDTQYF. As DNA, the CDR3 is TGTGCCAGCAGTACCGGACTAGGTCAAACAGATACGCAGTATTTT.

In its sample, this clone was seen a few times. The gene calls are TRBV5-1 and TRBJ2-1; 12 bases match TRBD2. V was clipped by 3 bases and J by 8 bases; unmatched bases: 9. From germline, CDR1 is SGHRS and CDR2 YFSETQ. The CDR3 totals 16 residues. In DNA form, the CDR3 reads TGCGCCAGCAGCTACCGCCTAGCGGGAGGGACGTATGAGCAGTTCTTC. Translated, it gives CASSYRLAGGTYEQFF.

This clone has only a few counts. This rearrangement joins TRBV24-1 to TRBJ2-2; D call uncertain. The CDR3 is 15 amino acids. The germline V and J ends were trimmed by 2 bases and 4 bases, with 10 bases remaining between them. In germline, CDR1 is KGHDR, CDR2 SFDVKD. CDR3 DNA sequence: TGTGCCACCAGTGATTCAAGGCAATTCACCGGGGAGCTGTTTTTT. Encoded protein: CATSDSRQFTGELFF.

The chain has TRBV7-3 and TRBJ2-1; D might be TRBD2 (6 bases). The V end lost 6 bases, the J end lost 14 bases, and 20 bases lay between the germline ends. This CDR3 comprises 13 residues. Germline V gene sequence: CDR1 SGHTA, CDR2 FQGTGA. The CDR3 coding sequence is TGTGCCAGCAGATTATATCTGGGAGGTGTGGAGTTCTTC. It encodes CASRLYLGGVEFF. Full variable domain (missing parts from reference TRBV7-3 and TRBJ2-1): GAGVSQTPSNKVTEKGKYVELRCDPISGHTALYWYRQSLGQGPEFLIYFQGTGAADDSGLPNDRFFAVRPEGSVSTLKIQRTERGDSAVYLCASRLYLGGVEFFGPGTRLTVL.